The 11 T cell receptor beta chains reported below all come from one sample, sequenced in a study of blood T cell repertoires in COVID-19 (TCRdb year 2020). Receptors were amplified or captured by the immunoSEQ multiplex PCR assay. As stored in TCRdb, this immuneACCESS dataset retains in-frame rearrangements with V and J assigned. A fraction of the clones does not appear; measured against another copy, unresolved V genes explain less than half of the discrepancy, and the remainder lacks a known reason. Here the sample has a few hundred thousand clones; approximately 88% occur a single time. The ten biggest clones cover roughly 12% of the sample. Sequencing input: peripheral blood. Every receptor here comes from a woman aged 45-59 years with COVID-19, enrolled during active disease.

Concerning this clone itself: The sample holds other DNA sequences that translate to the same CDR3. This chain links TRBV5-1 with TRBJ2-2; 9 bases are shared with TRBD1. Germline CDR1 is SGHRS and CDR2 is YFSETQ. After removal of 4 bases from V and 3 bases from J, the junction contained 1 base not matched to a gene. The CDR3 spans 14 residues. The chain's CDR3 is CASSRTGDTGELFF. The CDR3 DNA reads as TGCGCCAGCAGCCGGACAGGGGACACCGGGGAGCTGTTTTTT. The full variable domain, its missing parts supplied by reference TRBV5-1 and TRBJ2-2, is KAGVTQTPRYLIKTRGQQVTLSCSPISGHRSVSWYQQTPGQGLQFLFEYFSETQRNKGNFPGRFSGRQFSNSRSEMNVSTLELGDSALYLCASSRTGDTGELFFGEGSRLTVL.

V is TRBV28 and J is TRBJ2-5, with 7 bases identical to TRBD2. Looked up from germline, CDR1 is MDHEN and CDR2 is SYDVKM. The CDR3 loop spans 16 amino acids. V lost 4 bases and J lost 2; bases outside the gene matches: 10. CDR3: CASSSYTGTTQETQYF. Written as DNA, the CDR3 is TGTGCCAGCAGTTCTTATACCGGGACTACACAAGAGACCCAGTACTTC.

The chain couples TRBV2 to TRBJ2-7; the D gene is possibly TRBD1 (5 bases). V was clipped by 4 bases and J by 5 bases, with 15 bases between them. The CDR3 loop spans 14 amino acids. The germline gives CDR1 SNHLY, CDR2 FYNNEI. The DNA for the CDR3 is TGTGCCAGCAGTGGGGGAAACAGGTGGGACGAGCAGTACTTC. Translating it yields CASSGGNRWDEQYF.

This chain joins TRBV12-5 and TRBJ1-1, with TRBD1 identical over 9 bases. Germline values: CDR1 LGHNT, CDR2 FRNRAP. The CDR3 spans 14 residues. V was clipped by 6 bases and J by 7 bases; unmatched bases: 9. Here the CDR3 reads CASGSDRGYIEAFF. The CDR3 DNA is TGTGCTAGTGGGAGCGACAGGGGGTACATTGAAGCTTTCTTT.

This clone was observed once. J is TRBJ1-5 and V is TRBV7-8; 11 positions match TRBD1. Germline V gene data show CDR1 as SGHVS and CDR2 as FQNEAQ. The CDR3 runs to 15 residues. J was trimmed by 5 bases and V by 6 bases; bases with no gene match: 6. CDR3 nucleotide sequence: TGTGCCAGCAGTGATAGGGACAGGGGGGATCAGCCCCAGCATTTT. Translating gives CASSDRDRGDQPQHF.

This clone was seen once. The chain's CDR3 is CASSLQGHEQFF. For the CDR3, the DNA is TGTGCCAGCAGCCTCCAGGGCCATGAGCAGTTCTTC. This chain links TRBV9 with TRBJ2-1; possible D gene TRBD1, 5 bases. The CDR3 loop spans 12 amino acids. Germline loops: CDR1 SGDLS, CDR2 YYNGEE. Trimming stripped 4 bases from V and 8 bases from J, with 10 bases between.

The chain is built from TRBV7-9 and TRBJ2-7; 8 bases line up with TRBD1. The germline V gene encodes CDR1 SEHNR and CDR2 FQNEAQ (reference sequence). This CDR3 spans 14 amino acids. Trimming cost V 3 bases and J 5 bases; bases outside gene matches: 6. This chain's CDR3 is CASSFQDREDEQYF. CDR3 nucleotide sequence: TGTGCCAGCAGCTTTCAGGACAGGGAAGACGAGCAGTACTTC.

The chain is built from TRBV11-2 and TRBJ2-7; TRBD2 matches 14 bases. CDR1 and CDR2 (germline): SGHAT, FQNNGV. The CDR3 extends over 16 amino acids. V gave up 4 bases and J gave up 2 bases; unmatched junction bases: 4. CDR3 nucleotides: TGTGCCAGCAGCTCCAAGACTAGCGGGGGGGCCTACGAGCAGTACTTC. Translated: CASSSKTSGGAYEQYF.

The chain joins TRBV10-1 to TRBJ2-3; D perhaps matches TRBD2 (5 bases). Germline CDR1 and CDR2: WNHNN and SYGVQD (reference sequence). This CDR3 has 12 residues. V was pared by 3 bases and J by 9 bases, with 10 bases between. The CDR3, as DNA: TGCGCCAGCAGTGATTCGGGCGGGACGCAGTATTTT. Amino acid sequence: CASSDSGGTQYF.

V and J are TRBV6-1 and TRBJ1-5, with a tentative D call TRBD1 (5 bases). The CDR3 runs 13 residues. V lost 2 bases and J lost 6, with 8 bases in between. Germline V gene data show CDR1 as MNHNS and CDR2 as SASEGT. The CDR3 loop reads CASSERGSQPQHF. For the CDR3, the DNA is TGTGCCAGCAGTGAAAGGGGTTCTCAGCCCCAGCATTTT.

This clone came up once. The chain uses TRBV11-1 and TRBJ1-6; 7 bases match TRBD1. The length of the CDR3 is 14 residues. With 6 bases clipped from V and 5 bases from J, the junction kept 4 bases outside the gene matches. The germline V gene encodes CDR1 SGHAT and CDR2 FQDESV (reference sequence). CDR3 loop: CASRLGQNNSPLHF. The DNA of the CDR3 is TGTGCCAGCAGGCTGGGACAGAATAATTCACCCCTCCACTTT.